The sample holds a few counts of the clone carrying this T cell receptor beta chain. Its antigen is as yet unknown. The CDR3 has 14 amino acids. The V end lost 2 bases, the J end lost 6 bases, and 13 bases lay between the germline ends. The germline V gene has CDR1 SNHLY and CDR2 FYNNEI. The data originate from a study of a mutant IDH1 vaccine in newly diagnosed glioma. Study in general: Vaccine administration was initiated 4-6 weeks following radiotherapy alone, or with temozolomide cycles. Most patients had received both radiotherapy and temozolomide, the prior options being radiotherapy, temozolomide, or both. Study results and caveats: Of the patients, around 93% had vaccine-induced immune responses.

Time point in this sample: week 11, during vaccination. It was 300 ug of mutant IDH1 20-mer peptide that made up each vaccine dose, given with topical imiquimod. The study enrolled donors with new WHO grade 3 or 4 IDH1-mutant, ATRX-lost astrocytomas. Clones were sequenced by immunoSEQ multiplex PCR, and TCRdb holds only the in-frame ones, with some missing. The sample includes tens of thousands of clones, about 83% of them seen just once. The chain joins TRBV2 to TRBJ2-5; D gene uncertain. The clonotype comes from a middle-aged man with glioma. The sample in question was PBMCs, obtained from a glioma patient whose treatment included an IDH1 peptide vaccine. The CDR3 nucleotides are TGTGCCAGCAGTGAAACCCGGCTTATCAAGACCCAGTACTTC. This sequence encodes CASSETRLIKTQYF.